This passage covers 5 T cell receptor beta chains from one sample sequenced in a study of post-analysis software for immune sequencing data. General study points: Five or six TRBV segments, TRBV5-6, TRBV5-1 and TRBV20-1 among them, were found more frequent in patients than controls.

The antigens for these receptors are not known. TCR beta libraries were prepared from cDNA with unique molecular identifiers. TCRdb called the PCR reads again in MiXCR, with one record for every CDR3 protein. The sample consists of approximately 260,000 distinct CDR3 sequences, 36% of them appearing once. Sequenced input: blood. These receptors were obtained from a girl aged 5 to 17 with multiple sclerosis.

This clonotype was observed many times. The CDR3 region has the DNA TGTGCCAGCAGTTCGAGGACAGGGGATCAGCCCCAGCATTTT. Amino acids: CASSSRTGDQPQHF. The J gene is TRBJ1-5, the V gene TRBV7-2; 9 nucleotides agree with TRBD1. The CDR3 contains 14 residues. The trim removed 6 bases at V and 5 bases at J, leaving 5 bases unmatched. Germline V gene sequence: CDR1 SGHTA, CDR2 FQGNSA. Looking up the rest from reference TRBV7-2 and TRBJ1-5 gives the full variable domain: GAGVSQSPSNKVTEKGKDVELRCDPISGHTALYWYRQSLGQGLEFLIYFQGNSAPDKSGLPSDRFSAERTGGSVSTLTIQRTQQEDSAVYLCASSSRTGDQPQHFGDGTRLSIL.

CDR3 protein: CAVSDPGHYGYTF. CDR3 bases: TGTGCCGTTTCGGACCCAGGGCACTATGGCTACACCTTC. V is TRBV25-1 and J is TRBJ1-2; D is possibly TRBD1 (5 bases). The CDR3 runs to 13 residues. CDR1 is MGHDK, CDR2 SYGVNS, per germline. V lost 11 bases and J lost 3, with 16 bases in between.

This clonotype was recorded many times. The chain recombines TRBV3-1 with TRBJ2-5, with 16 bases fitting TRBD2. The CDR3 is made up of 16 amino acids. CDR1 is LGHDT, CDR2 YNNKEL, per germline (reference sequence). After removal of 3 bases from V and 4 bases from J, the junction contained 2 bases not matched to a gene. CDR3 in amino acids: CASSQGTSGRGETQYF. The CDR3 bases are TGTGCCAGCAGCCAGGGGACTAGCGGGAGGGGAGAGACCCAGTACTTC.

In this sample, this clonotype turned up a few times. One junction end disagrees with the germline gene, perhaps due to a read error. The rearrangement links TRBV3-1 to TRBJ2-1; 12 bases align to TRBD1. The CDR3 totals 17 residues. The germline CDR1 and CDR2 sequences are LGHDT and YNNKEL (reference sequence). CDR3 coding DNA: TGTGCCAGCAGGCAAGCGGGGACAGGGGGCTCCCACAATGAGCAGTTCTTC. Its protein is CASRQAGTGGSHNEQFF.

In this sample, this clonotype turned up a few times. This chain links TRBV2 with TRBJ2-7; D may match TRBD1 or TRBD2 (6 bases each). The germline V gene has CDR1 SNHLY and CDR2 FYNNEI. Trimming stripped 6 bases from V and 3 bases from J, with 15 bases between. The CDR3 spans 14 residues. The CDR3 DNA follows: TGTGCCAGCAGGGCCAGGACAGCGGGCTACGAGCAGTACTTC. This translates into CASRARTAGYEQYF.